In this sample, the clone carrying this T cell receptor (beta chain) turned up many times. Its antigen is as yet unknown. The sample originates from a study of T cells in Graves' hyperthyroidism and ophthalmopathy. Whole-study results and caveats: Prediction of ophthalmopathy progression came a median 6.5 months pre-onset. A 13 V-J model separated ophthalmopathy from stable hyperthyroidism. Most thyroid clonotypes with frequency above 0.001 were detected in blood.

Amplified regions were TCR beta CDR3 sequences from RNA transcripts. Carried out on the TCR CDR3, a first-round RT-PCR used the HTBI primer set. TCRdb reprocessed the multiplex PCR reads with MiXCR, giving one entry per CDR3 protein. The sample records about 160,000 distinct CDR3 sequences, roughly 10% being singletons. This clonotype was obtained from a woman between 18 and 29 years old with Graves' hyperthyroidism that later progressed to Graves' ophthalmopathy. The material sequenced was blood.

CDR3 coding DNA: TGTGCCAGCAGTCCCTGGACAGGGGGGAGGAACAATCAGCCCCAGCATTTT. This gives the protein CASSPWTGGRNNQPQHF. The rearrangement links TRBV27 to TRBJ1-5; TRBD1 matches at 10 bases. Trimming cost V 5 bases and J 3 bases; bases outside gene matches: 10. This CDR3 contains 17 residues. Germline values: CDR1 MNHEY, CDR2 SMNVEV (reference sequence).